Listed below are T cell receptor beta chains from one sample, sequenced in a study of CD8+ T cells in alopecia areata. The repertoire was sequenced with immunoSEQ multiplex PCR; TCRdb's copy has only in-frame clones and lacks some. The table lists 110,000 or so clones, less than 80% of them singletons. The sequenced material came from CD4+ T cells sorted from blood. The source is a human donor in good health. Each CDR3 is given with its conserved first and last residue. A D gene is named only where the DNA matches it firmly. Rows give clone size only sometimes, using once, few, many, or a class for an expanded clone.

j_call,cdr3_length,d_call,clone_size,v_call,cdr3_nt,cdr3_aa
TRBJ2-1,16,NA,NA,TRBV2,TGTGCCAGCAGGGGGACTGGGACGAAAACCTACAATGAGCAGTTCTTC,CASRGTGTKTYNEQFF
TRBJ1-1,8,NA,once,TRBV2,TGTGCCACCCCCCCGGCTTTCTTT,CATPPAFF
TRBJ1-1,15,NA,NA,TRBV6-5,TGTGCCAGCAGTTGGAACCAGGGTGTGAACACTGAAGCTTTCTTT,CASSWNQGVNTEAFF
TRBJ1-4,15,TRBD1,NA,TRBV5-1,TGCGCCAGCAGCTTCGGGACAGCAACTAATGAAAAACTGTTTTTT,CASSFGTATNEKLFF
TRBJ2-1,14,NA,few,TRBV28,TGTGCCAGCAGCCCCCCCGAGGCCTACAATGAGCAGTTCTTC,CASSPPEAYNEQFF
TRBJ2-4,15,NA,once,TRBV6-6,TGTGCCAGCAGTTACGGGGACACCGGAGGAAACATTCAGTACTTC,CASSYGDTGGNIQYF
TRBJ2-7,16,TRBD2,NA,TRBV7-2,TGTGCCAGCAGCTTAGTAGGTAGCGGGGGGGCCGACGAGCAGTACTTC,CASSLVGSGGADEQYF
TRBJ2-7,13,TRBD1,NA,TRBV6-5,TGTGCCAGCTCAAGGGGACAGGACTACGAGCAGTACTTC,CASSRGQDYEQYF
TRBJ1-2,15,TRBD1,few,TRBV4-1,TGCGCCAGCAGCCAGCCAACGACAGGGACGCTTGGCTACACCTTC,CASSQPTTGTLGYTF
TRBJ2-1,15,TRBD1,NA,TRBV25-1,TGTGCCAGCAGTGACCCCTGGACAGGGGTCAATGAGCAGTTCTTC,CASSDPWTGVNEQFF
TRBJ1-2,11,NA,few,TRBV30,TGTGCCTGGAGCTCGACTAGGGGCTACACCTTC,CAWSSTRGYTF
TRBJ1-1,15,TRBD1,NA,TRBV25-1,TGTGCCAGCACCCTCGGGACAGCCAGGAACACTGAAGCTTTCTTT,CASTLGTARNTEAFF
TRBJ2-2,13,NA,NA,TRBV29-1,TGCAGCGTGAAACGGGGGGCCACCGGGGAGCTGTTTTTT,CSVKRGATGELFF
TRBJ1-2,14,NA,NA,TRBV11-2,TGTGCCAGCAGCCTCTGGGGGGTTAACTATGGCTACACCTTC,CASSLWGVNYGYTF
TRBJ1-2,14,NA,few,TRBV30,TGTGCCTGGAAAGGGGGGTGGACAAACTATGGCTACACCTTC,CAWKGGWTNYGYTF
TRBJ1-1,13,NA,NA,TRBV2,TGTGCCAGCAGATGGGGGCCGAACACTGAAGCTTTCTTT,CASRWGPNTEAFF
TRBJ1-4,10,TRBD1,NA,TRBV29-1,TGCAGCGTTGGGGACAGTCAACTGTTTTTT,CSVGDSQLFF
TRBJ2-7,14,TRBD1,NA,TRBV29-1,TGCAGCGTTGCCGGGACAGGGAGTTCCTACGAGCAGTACTTC,CSVAGTGSSYEQYF
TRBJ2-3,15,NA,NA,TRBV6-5,TGTGCCAGCAGTTACTCGTCCCGTGGGGCAGATACGCAGTATTTT,CASSYSSRGADTQYF
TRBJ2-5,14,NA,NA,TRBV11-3,TGTGCCAGCAGCTTACAGGGGTCCCAAGAGACCCAGTACTTC,CASSLQGSQETQYF
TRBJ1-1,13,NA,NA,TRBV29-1,TGCAGCGTTGTAGGCAGTAGAGACACTGAAGCTTTCTTT,CSVVGSRDTEAFF
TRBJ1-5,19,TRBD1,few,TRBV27,TGTGCCAGCAGTTTATCGCCCCCCGGGACAGGGGGCCTGAGGAAGCCCCAGCATTTT,CASSLSPPGTGGLRKPQHF
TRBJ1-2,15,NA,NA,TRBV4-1,TGCGCCAGCAGCCTTTCGAGTATCGGGGGTGGTGGCTACACCTTC,CASSLSSIGGGGYTF
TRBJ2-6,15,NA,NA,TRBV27,TGTGCCAGCAGTCCTCGGGGGACTGGGGCCAACGTCCTGACTTTC,CASSPRGTGANVLTF
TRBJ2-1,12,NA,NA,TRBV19,TGTGCCAGTAGTGGTAACCGGGAGCTGGTGGTCTTC,CASSGNRELVVF
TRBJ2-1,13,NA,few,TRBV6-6,TGTGCCAGCAGTTCCCTGGGGTGGAGCGTCCAATTCTTC,CASSSLGWSVQFF
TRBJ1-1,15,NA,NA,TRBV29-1,TGCAGCGTAAACACCGGGGCAGCTATTAACACTGAAGCTTTCTTT,CSVNTGAAINTEAFF
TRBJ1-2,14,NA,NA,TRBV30,TGTGCCTCCGCGTCCGGACAGCCAGGCTATGGCTACACCTTC,CASASGQPGYGYTF
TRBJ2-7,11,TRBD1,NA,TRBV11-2,TGTGCCAGCAGGACAGGGACCGAGCAGTACTTC,CASRTGTEQYF
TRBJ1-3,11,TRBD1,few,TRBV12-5,TGTGCTAGTGGTTTGAGTTCGGACAGGTATTTT,CASGLSSDRYF
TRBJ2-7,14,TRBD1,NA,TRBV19,TGTGCCAGTAGTACCGGGACAGGGCCGTACGAGCAGTACTTC,CASSTGTGPYEQYF
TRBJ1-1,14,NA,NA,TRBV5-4,TGTGCCAGCAGAGAAGACAGGAGGCGGACTGAAGCTTTCTTT,CASREDRRRTEAFF